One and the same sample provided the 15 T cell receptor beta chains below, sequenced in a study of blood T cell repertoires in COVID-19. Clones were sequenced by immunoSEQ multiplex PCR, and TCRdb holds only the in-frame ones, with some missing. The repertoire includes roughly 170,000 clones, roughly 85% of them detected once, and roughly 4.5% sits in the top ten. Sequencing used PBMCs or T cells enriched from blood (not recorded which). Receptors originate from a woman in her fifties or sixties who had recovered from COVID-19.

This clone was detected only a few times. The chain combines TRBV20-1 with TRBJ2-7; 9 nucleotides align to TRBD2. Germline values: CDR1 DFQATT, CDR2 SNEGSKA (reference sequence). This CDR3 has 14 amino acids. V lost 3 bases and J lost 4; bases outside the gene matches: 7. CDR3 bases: TGCAGTGCTAGTGTGCGGGGGGGCGGGTACGAGCAGTACGTC. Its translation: CSASVRGGGYEQYV.

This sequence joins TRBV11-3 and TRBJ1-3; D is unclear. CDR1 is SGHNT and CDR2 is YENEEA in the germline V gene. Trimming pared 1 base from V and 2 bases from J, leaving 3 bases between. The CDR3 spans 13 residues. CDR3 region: CASSLATGNTIYF. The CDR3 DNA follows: TGTGCCAGCAGCTTAGCAACTGGAAACACCATATATTTT.

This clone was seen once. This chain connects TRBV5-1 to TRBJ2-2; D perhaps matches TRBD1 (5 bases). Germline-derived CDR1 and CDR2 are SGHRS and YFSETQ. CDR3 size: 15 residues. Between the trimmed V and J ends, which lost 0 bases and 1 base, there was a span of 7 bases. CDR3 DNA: TGCGCCAGCAGCTTGGGGACAATGAACACCGGGGAGCTGTTTTTT. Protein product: CASSLGTMNTGELFF. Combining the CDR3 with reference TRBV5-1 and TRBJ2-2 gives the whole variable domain KAGVTQTPRYLIKTRGQQVTLSCSPISGHRSVSWYQQTPGQGLQFLFEYFSETQRNKGNFPGRFSGRQFSNSRSEMNVSTLELGDSALYLCASSLGTMNTGELFFGEGSRLTVL.

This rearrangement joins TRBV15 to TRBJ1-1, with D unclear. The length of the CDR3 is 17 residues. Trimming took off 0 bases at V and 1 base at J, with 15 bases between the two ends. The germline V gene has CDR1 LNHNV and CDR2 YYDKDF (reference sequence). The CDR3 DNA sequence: TGTGCCACCAGCAGAGATGGGCAGACCGTGGCGAACACTGAAGCTTTCTTT. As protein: CATSRDGQTVANTEAFF.

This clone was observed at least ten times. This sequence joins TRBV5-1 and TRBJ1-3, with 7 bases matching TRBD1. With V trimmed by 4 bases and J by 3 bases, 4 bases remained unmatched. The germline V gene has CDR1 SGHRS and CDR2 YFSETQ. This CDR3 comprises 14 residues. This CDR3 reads CASSNGTVGNTIYF. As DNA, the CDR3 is TGCGCCAGCAGCAACGGGACAGTTGGAAACACCATATATTTT.

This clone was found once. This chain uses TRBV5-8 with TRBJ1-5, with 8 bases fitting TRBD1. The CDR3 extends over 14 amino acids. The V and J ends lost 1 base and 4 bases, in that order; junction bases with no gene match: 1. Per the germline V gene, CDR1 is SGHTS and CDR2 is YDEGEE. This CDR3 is CASSLYRGNQPQHF. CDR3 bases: TGTGCCAGCAGCTTGTACAGGGGGAATCAGCCCCAGCATTTT.

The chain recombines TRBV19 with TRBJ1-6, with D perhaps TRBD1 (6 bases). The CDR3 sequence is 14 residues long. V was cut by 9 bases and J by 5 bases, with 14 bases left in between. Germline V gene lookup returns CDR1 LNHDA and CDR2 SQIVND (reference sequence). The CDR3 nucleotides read TGTGCCAGCCGGGACACCACGGATAATTCACCCCTCCACTTT. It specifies CASRDTTDNSPLHF.

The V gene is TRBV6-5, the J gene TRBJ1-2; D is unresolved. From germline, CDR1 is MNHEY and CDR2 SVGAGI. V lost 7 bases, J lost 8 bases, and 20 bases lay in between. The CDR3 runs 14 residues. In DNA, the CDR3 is TGTGCCAGCAAAGATCGGGTTGAGCCGGGGGGCTACACCTTC. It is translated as CASKDRVEPGGYTF.

CDR3 loop: CASSPRDLTRETQYF. The CDR3 DNA follows: TGTGCCAGCTCACCGCGGGATCTCACCCGTGAGACCCAGTACTTC. The chain employs TRBV18 and TRBJ2-5; D is possibly TRBD2 (6 bases). CDR3 size: 15 residues. V was clipped by 3 bases and J by 5 bases, with 16 bases between them. The germline V gene encodes CDR1 KGHSH and CDR2 LQKENI.

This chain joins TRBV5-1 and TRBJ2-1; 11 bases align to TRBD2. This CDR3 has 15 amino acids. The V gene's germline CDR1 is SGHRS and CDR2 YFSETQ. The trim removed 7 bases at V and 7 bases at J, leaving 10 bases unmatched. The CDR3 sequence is CASGAGTSGMNEQFF. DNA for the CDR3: TGCGCCAGCGGAGCCGGGACTAGCGGAATGAATGAGCAGTTCTTC.

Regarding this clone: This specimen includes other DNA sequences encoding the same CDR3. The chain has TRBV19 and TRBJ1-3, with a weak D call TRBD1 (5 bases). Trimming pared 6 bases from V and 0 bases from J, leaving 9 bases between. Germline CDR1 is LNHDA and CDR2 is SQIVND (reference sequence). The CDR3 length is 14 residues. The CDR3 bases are TGTGCCAGTAGGAGACAGTCCTCTGGAAACACCATATATTTT. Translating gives CASRRQSSGNTIYF.

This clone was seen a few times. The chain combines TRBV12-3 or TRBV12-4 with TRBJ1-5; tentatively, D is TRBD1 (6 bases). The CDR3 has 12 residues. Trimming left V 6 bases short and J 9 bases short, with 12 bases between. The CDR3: CASSISRGPQHF. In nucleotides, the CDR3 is TGTGCCAGCAGCATAAGCAGGGGGCCCCAGCATTTT.

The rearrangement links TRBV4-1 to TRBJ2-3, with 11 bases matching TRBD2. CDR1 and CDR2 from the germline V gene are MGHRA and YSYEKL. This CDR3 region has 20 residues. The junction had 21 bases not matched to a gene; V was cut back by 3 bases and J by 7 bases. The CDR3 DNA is TGCGCCAGCAGCCATGCCTACTCTAGCGGGAGGACCGCGCTGGTATATACGCAGTATTTT. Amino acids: CASSHAYSSGRTALVYTQYF.

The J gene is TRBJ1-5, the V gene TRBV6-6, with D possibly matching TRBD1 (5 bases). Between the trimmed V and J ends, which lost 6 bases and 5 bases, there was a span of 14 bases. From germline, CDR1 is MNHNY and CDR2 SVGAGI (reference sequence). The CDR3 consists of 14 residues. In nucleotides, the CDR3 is TGTGCCAGCAGACCACCTGGGGGGGATCAGCCCCAGCATTTT. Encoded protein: CASRPPGGDQPQHF.

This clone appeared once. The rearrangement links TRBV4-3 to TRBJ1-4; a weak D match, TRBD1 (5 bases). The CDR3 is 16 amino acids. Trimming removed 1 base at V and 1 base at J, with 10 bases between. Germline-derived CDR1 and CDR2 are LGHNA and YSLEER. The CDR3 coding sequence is TGCGCCAGCAGCCAAGGGGGCTTTGGAACTAATGAAAAACTGTTTTTT. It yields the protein CASSQGGFGTNEKLFF.